This T cell receptor (beta chain) was profiled in a study of shared clonotypes between healthy human individuals. Study-wide findings and caveats: Sequencing depth was predicted to influence how clonotypes are shared among donors.

Genomic DNA per cell subset filled all wells of several immunoSEQ plates. Tens of thousands of T cell genomes (about 0.3 ug DNA) went into each PBMC replicate. Clones were read by immunoSEQ multiplex PCR, and TCRdb kept only the in-frame ones, dropping some. The data show approximately 440,000 clones, with around 77% seen just once and 12% held by the top ten. CDR1 is LNHDA and CDR2 is SQIVND in the germline V gene (reference sequence). V lost 3 bases to trimming and J lost 9 bases, with 15 bases between them. There are 14 residues in the CDR3. Remarks on this clone: Its cognate antigen is unknown.

The sample was PBMCs. The rearrangement uses TRBV19 and TRBJ2-1; no clear D. The sequence was collected from a woman in her 40s in good health. Some clones in this sample may be carry-over from other donors' samples. CDR3 bases: TGTGCCAGTAGTATTGGCCCCCGTTCGGTTGAGCAGTTCTTC. Amino acid sequence: CASSIGPRSVEQFF.